A selection of T cell receptor beta chains follows, all from one sample in a study of T-cell memory formation after mild COVID-19. TCRdb fed the 5' RACE reads into MiXCR, producing one record per CDR3 protein. In the table there are roughly 350,000 distinct CDR3 sequences, roughly 13% of which are singletons. Sequencing input: PBMCs or a T cell subset sorted from them (not recorded which). These TCRs come from a man between 18 and 35 years old who had mild COVID-19 (a few samples of this study predate the infection). Cell type and time point are not known. CDR3s include the opening cysteine and the closing phenylalanine or tryptophan. The D gene is left open where the match is weak. Rows give clone size only sometimes, using once, few, many, or a class for an expanded clone.

V	D	J	size	length	DNA	CDR3
TRBV25-1	NA	TRBJ2-3	once	13	TGTGCCAGCAGTGGGCTGCTCCCCGATACGCAGTATTTT	CASSGLLPDTQYF
TRBV20-1	NA	TRBJ2-5	few	15	TGCAGTGCTAGAGTCAACCCGACGGCGATTGGGACCCAGTACTTC	CSARVNPTAIGTQYF
TRBV9	TRBD2	TRBJ2-1	NA	16	TGTGCCAGCAGCGTATATCATGGGCTAGCGGGGGATGAGCAGTTCTTC	CASSVYHGLAGDEQFF
TRBV7-2	TRBD1	TRBJ1-4	many	13	TGTGCCAGCAGCTTGGGACAGACTGAAAAACTGTTTTTT	CASSLGQTEKLFF
TRBV6-2/TRBV6-3	TRBD1	TRBJ1-1	NA	16	TGTGCCAGCAGCACCTTCGGACAGGAAAAGAACACTGAAGCTTTCTTT	CASSTFGQEKNTEAFF
TRBV7-6	TRBD1	TRBJ2-7	few	16	TGTGCCAGCAGGGCCCTCTGGGACAGGGGGTCAGGCGAGCAGTACTTC	CASRALWDRGSGEQYF
TRBV5-1	NA	TRBJ1-5	few	14	TGCGCCAGCAGCTTGGCGTCAGGGGATCAGCCCCAGCATTTT	CASSLASGDQPQHF
TRBV20-1	NA	TRBJ1-6	NA	14	TGCAGTGCTAGAGATCCAGGGTCGAATTCACCCCTCCACTTT	CSARDPGSNSPLHF
TRBV7-8	NA	TRBJ2-3	NA	15	TGTGCCAGCAGGGGCGAGGGCCGCGACACAGATACGCAGTATTTT	CASRGEGRDTDTQYF
TRBV9	NA	TRBJ1-4	NA	13	TGTGCCAGCAATTCGGGGGGTGGTGAAAAACTGTTTTTT	CASNSGGGEKLFF